The 32 T cell receptor beta chains below were found in one sample sequenced in a study of shared clonotypes between healthy human individuals. Only in-frame clones appear in the TCRdb table, and some are missing; sequencing was by immunoSEQ multiplex PCR. The sample yields 2.5 million or so clones, 90% to 95% seen once. The sample comprised naive CD4+ T cells sorted from blood. Sample subset: CD45RA+ positively selected. The source is a man between 18 and 35 years old in good health.

This chain connects TRBV7-9 to TRBJ2-1; TRBD1 matches 7 bases. Trimming cost V 6 bases and J 6 bases; bases outside gene matches: 8. This CDR3 has 14 amino acids. Germline CDR1 is SEHNR and CDR2 is FQNEAQ (reference sequence). For the CDR3, the DNA is TGTGCCAGCAGACGCCGGGACAGTCCCAATGAGCAGTTCTTC. This codes for CASRRRDSPNEQFF.

In its sample, this clone was seen once. The gene calls are TRBV28 and TRBJ1-2; D is uncertain. The V end lost 3 bases, the J end lost 4 bases, and 12 bases lay between the germline ends. The germline V gene has CDR1 MDHEN and CDR2 SYDVKM. The CDR3 length is 14 residues. CDR3 sequence: CASSFNALAYGYTF. The CDR3 bases are TGTGCCAGCAGTTTTAATGCTCTCGCCTATGGCTACACCTTC.

This clone occurred once. This chain connects TRBV19 to TRBJ2-3, with D hard to call. CDR1 is LNHDA, CDR2 SQIVND, per germline (reference sequence). The germline V and J ends were trimmed by 9 bases and 0 bases, with 13 bases remaining between them. CDR3 length equals 14 residues. The CDR3 loop reads CASRTVASTDTQYF. CDR3 coding DNA: TGTGCCAGCCGGACGGTCGCTAGCACAGATACGCAGTATTTT.

The chain employs TRBV18 and TRBJ2-1; no reliable D call. CDR3 size: 16 residues. Germline V gene sequence: CDR1 KGHSH, CDR2 LQKENI. V was trimmed by 0 bases and J by 3 bases, leaving 12 bases between them. The CDR3 protein is CASSPPGWLDYNEQFF. The CDR3 DNA reads TGTGCCAGCTCACCACCGGGATGGCTGGACTACAATGAGCAGTTCTTC.

The V call is TRBV7-6, the J call TRBJ2-5; possibly TRBD1 for D (6 bases). V lost 4 bases, J lost 5 bases, and 17 bases lay in between. The germline CDR1 and CDR2 sequences are SGHVS and FNYEAQ. This CDR3 contains 15 residues. For the CDR3, the DNA is TGTGCCAGCAGCTATGAGGGACAATCAGGGGAGACCCAGTACTTC. It codes for CASSYEGQSGETQYF.

This clone has only one observation. The DNA of the CDR3 is TGTGCCAGCAGCAAACAGGGTCTTGGCACAGATACGCAGTATTTT. As protein: CASSKQGLGTDTQYF. This chain uses TRBV5-4 with TRBJ2-3, with D maybe TRBD1 (6 bases). Germline CDR1 reads SGHNT; CDR2 reads YYREEE (reference sequence). The CDR3 spans 15 residues. Deletions cut 4 bases from V and 1 base from J, with 13 bases between.

The chain has TRBV5-1 and TRBJ2-7, with unresolved D. Trimming cost V 4 bases and J 3 bases, with 14 bases left between them. This CDR3 region has 14 residues. Germline CDR1 is SGHRS and CDR2 is YFSETQ. The chain's CDR3 is CASSHKGISYEQYF. CDR3 DNA: TGCGCCAGCAGCCACAAAGGGATAAGCTACGAGCAGTACTTC.

DNA for the CDR3: TGTGCCAGCAGCCGGGAATCGTATGGCTACACCTTC. It translates to CASSRESYGYTF. V is TRBV11-2 and J is TRBJ1-2; D not resolved. Trimming removed 5 bases at V and 5 bases at J, with 9 bases between. Germline loops: CDR1 SGHAT, CDR2 FQNNGV. The CDR3 totals 12 residues. The variable domain in full, with the rest retrieved from reference TRBV11-2 and TRBJ1-2, is EAGVAQSPRYKIIEKRQSVAFWCNPISGHATLYWYQQILGQGPKLLIQFQNNGVVDDSQLPKDRFSAERLKGVDSTLKIQPAKLEDSAVYLCASSRESYGYTFGSGTRLTVV.

This chain joins TRBV18 and TRBJ2-2, with 7 positions matching TRBD1. The CDR3 loop spans 17 amino acids. The V and J ends lost 5 bases and 1 base, in that order; junction bases with no gene match: 10. Germline CDR1 reads KGHSH; CDR2 reads LQKENI. CDR3 in amino acids: CASSSNAGTVNTGELFF. The CDR3 nucleotides read TGTGCCAGCTCATCTAACGCCGGGACAGTGAACACCGGGGAGCTGTTTTTT. Together with reference TRBV18 and TRBJ2-2, the CDR3 gives the full variable domain: NAGVMQNPRHLVRRRGQEARLRCSPMKGHSHVYWYRQLPEEGLKFMVYLQKENIIDESGMPKERFSAEFPKEGPSILRIQQVVRGDSAAYFCASSSNAGTVNTGELFFGEGSRLTVL.

This chain uses TRBV29-1 with TRBJ2-5, with D perhaps TRBD1 or TRBD2 (5 bases each). Germline assignment: CDR1 SQVTM and CDR2 ANQGSEA. V lost 6 bases and J lost 3, with 14 bases in between. This CDR3 region has 13 residues. The CDR3 DNA reads as TGCAGCGTAATCAGGGCGGGTGAAGAGACCCAGTACTTC. Translation gives CSVIRAGEETQYF. The whole variable domain, filled in from reference TRBV29-1 and TRBJ2-5, reads SAVISQKPSRDICQRGTSLTIQCQVDSQVTMMFWYRQQPGQSLTLIATANQGSEATYESGFVIDKFPISRPNLTFSTLTVSNMSPEDSSIYLCSVIRAGEETQYFGPGTRLLVL.

The chain joins TRBV19 to TRBJ1-4; 11 bases map to TRBD1. The J segment lost 3 bases and the V segment lost 9 bases, leaving 6 bases of the junction unmatched. Germline V gene lookup returns CDR1 LNHDA and CDR2 SQIVND (reference sequence). The CDR3 is 15 amino acids. The CDR3 nucleotides are TGTGCCAGGAGGACAGGGGGCGTTTCTAATGAAAAACTGTTTTTT. Its translation: CARRTGGVSNEKLFF.

This clone was observed a single time. J is TRBJ2-5 and V is TRBV28; D remains unclear. The CDR3 totals 13 residues. The V and J ends lost 3 bases and 4 bases respectively, with 9 bases between them. The germline gives CDR1 MDHEN, CDR2 SYDVKM. CDR3 protein: CASSFRTPETQYF. The CDR3 coding sequence is TGTGCCAGCAGTTTCCGTACACCAGAGACCCAGTACTTC.

The rearrangement joins TRBV6-1 to TRBJ2-2, with D hard to call. Trimming left V 7 bases short and J 5 bases short, with 5 bases between. Germline CDR1 is MNHNS and CDR2 is SASEGT. The CDR3 length is 11 residues. The CDR3, as DNA: TGTGCCAGCAAAATGACCGGGGAGCTGTTTTTT. Protein: CASKMTGELFF.

The chain couples TRBV6-5 to TRBJ2-5; no firm D call. Trimming left V 0 bases short and J 0 bases short, with 8 bases between. There are 15 residues in the CDR3. Germline values: CDR1 MNHEY, CDR2 SVGAGI. This chain's CDR3 is CASSYSWSNQETQYF. Written as DNA, the CDR3 is TGTGCCAGCAGTTACTCGTGGAGTAACCAAGAGACCCAGTACTTC.

V is TRBV30 and J is TRBJ2-5; no reliable D call. V was clipped by 0 bases and J by 5 bases, with 7 bases between them. The CDR3 is made up of 12 amino acids. Germline CDR1 and CDR2: GTSNPN and SVGIG (reference sequence). The CDR3, as DNA: TGTGCCTGGAGTGTAATATCTGAGACCCAGTACTTC. It yields the protein CAWSVISETQYF. Full variable domain (outside the CDR3, taken from reference TRBV30 and TRBJ2-5): SQTIHQWPATLVQPVGSPLSLECTVEGTSNPNLYWYRQAAGRGLQLLFYSVGIGQISSEVPQNLSASRPQDRQFILSSKKLLLSDSGFYLCAWSVISETQYFGPGTRLLVL.

This chain connects TRBV7-9 to TRBJ2-2; possibly TRBD1 for D (5 bases). Deletions cut 4 bases from V and 8 bases from J, with 8 bases between. The CDR3 is 12 residues long. Germline V gives CDR1 SEHNR, CDR2 FQNEAQ (reference sequence). The DNA of the CDR3 is TGTGCCAGCAGCTACCGACAGGGGGAGCTGTTTTTT. Translated, it gives CASSYRQGELFF.

The chain is built from TRBV7-9 and TRBJ2-1, with a weak D call TRBD2 (5 bases). The CDR3 length is 16 residues. The germline CDR1 and CDR2 sequences are SEHNR and FQNEAQ (reference sequence). Trimming stripped 5 bases from V and 5 bases from J, with 19 bases between. Here the CDR3 DNA reads TGTGCCAGCAGCCCCCGGAGGCACTCCCAAGACAATGAGCAGTTCTTC. Encoded protein: CASSPRRHSQDNEQFF. Using reference TRBV7-9 and TRBJ2-1 for the parts outside the CDR3, the full variable domain is DTGVSQNPRHKITKRGQNVTFRCDPISEHNRLYWYRQTLGQGPEFLTYFQNEAQLEKSRLLSDRFSAERPKGSFSTLEIQRTEQGDSAMYLCASSPRRHSQDNEQFFGPGTRLTVL.

This rearrangement joins TRBV19 to TRBJ2-2; D is ambiguous. CDR3 length: 16 amino acids. Between the trimmed V and J ends, which lost 1 base and 2 bases, there was a span of 11 bases. Looked up from germline, CDR1 is LNHDA and CDR2 is SQIVND (reference sequence). As DNA, the CDR3 is TGTGCCAGTAGTATAGTTGGCAGTCGAAACACCGGGGAGCTGTTTTTT. Protein: CASSIVGSRNTGELFF.

Concerning this clone: This same CDR3 is encoded by further DNA sequences in the sample. The rearrangement links TRBV5-6 to TRBJ2-2, with 9 bases matching TRBD1. Per germline, CDR1 SGHDT and CDR2 YYEEEE. The junction had 1 base not matched to a gene; V was cut back by 0 bases and J by 4 bases. The CDR3 consists of 15 residues. The CDR3 sequence is CASSLGTGVTGELFF. CDR3 bases: TGTGCCAGCAGCTTGGGGACAGGGGTCACCGGGGAGCTGTTTTTT.

J is TRBJ2-2 and V is TRBV30; D is unresolved. Deletions cut 2 bases from V and 7 bases from J, with 5 bases between. Per the germline V gene, CDR1 is GTSNPN and CDR2 is SVGIG (reference sequence). The CDR3 has 11 residues. CDR3 in amino acids: CAWSQDGELFF. CDR3 sequence (DNA): TGTGCCTGGAGTCAGGACGGGGAGCTGTTTTTT.

This clone was detected only once. The same CDR3 also results from other DNA sequences found in this sample. The chain uses TRBV7-2 and TRBJ1-2; 7 bases match TRBD1. Germline trimming cut 5 bases from V and 7 bases from J; bases unmatched to any gene: 4. This CDR3 has 12 amino acids. Germline lookup yields CDR1 SGHTA and CDR2 FQGNSA. The CDR3 region is CASSPRQGGYTF. The CDR3 coding sequence is TGTGCCAGCAGCCCCCGACAGGGTGGCTACACCTTC.

The chain recombines TRBV19 with TRBJ1-1, with a possible D match to TRBD1 (5 bases). Germline V gene lookup returns CDR1 LNHDA and CDR2 SQIVND (reference sequence). The CDR3 contains 16 residues. V was trimmed by 1 base and J by 1 base, leaving 13 bases between them. This CDR3 reads CASSIASGRSNTEAFF. The CDR3 DNA follows: TGTGCCAGTAGTATAGCTTCGGGACGGTCGAACACTGAAGCTTTCTTT.

V usage is TRBV27 and J usage is TRBJ2-1, with TRBD2 as a possible D gene (6 bases). The V gene lost 4 bases and the J gene lost 8 bases, with 21 bases spanning the gap. CDR3 length: 16 residues. Germline CDR1 is MNHEY and CDR2 is SMNVEV (reference sequence). This chain's CDR3 is CASSSPGRNPGHEQFF. The CDR3 coding sequence is TGTGCCAGCAGTTCCCCAGGGAGGAACCCCGGGCATGAGCAGTTCTTC.

The rearrangement links TRBV29-1 to TRBJ2-7; 8 nucleotides agree with TRBD2. The CDR3 has 11 amino acids. V lost 6 bases to trimming and J lost 6 bases; unmatched junction nucleotides: 4. The germline V gene has CDR1 SQVTM and CDR2 ANQGSEA. CDR3 amino acids: CSVAGVSEQYF. For the CDR3, the DNA is TGCAGCGTAGCGGGAGTTTCCGAGCAGTACTTC.

The gene calls are TRBV30 and TRBJ2-5; 11 bases are a match to TRBD2. Germline CDR1 is GTSNPN and CDR2 is SVGIG (reference sequence). The length of the CDR3 is 18 residues. V shed 0 bases, J shed 1 base, and the junction held 10 bases outside the gene matches. CDR3 DNA sequence: TGTGCCTGGAGTGTAGGTGGTAGCGGGAGGGCCGTCCAAGAGACCCAGTACTTC. Its protein is CAWSVGGSGRAVQETQYF.

Details on this clone: This same CDR3 is encoded by further DNA sequences in the sample. The chain carries TRBV5-4 and TRBJ1-2; 7 bases are a match to TRBD1. V dropped 2 bases and J dropped 2; count of bases not matched to a gene: 6. The germline gives CDR1 SGHNT, CDR2 YYREEE (reference sequence). The CDR3 is 15 amino acids. CDR3 coding DNA: TGTGCCAGCAGCTTTCCGTTGGGACAGAACTATGGCTACACCTTC. The encoded protein is CASSFPLGQNYGYTF.

J is TRBJ2-3 and V is TRBV6-6; TRBD2 aligns across 7 bases. Germline CDR1 reads MNHNY; CDR2 reads SVGAGI (reference sequence). The CDR3 is made up of 13 amino acids. Trimming removed 6 bases from V and 3 bases from J; junction bases left unmatched: 3. The CDR3 spells CASSPGGTDTQYF. Here the CDR3 DNA reads TGTGCCAGCAGCCCCGGGGGGACAGATACGCAGTATTTT.

The genes are TRBV6-5 and TRBJ1-5; D ambiguous. Germline V gene lookup returns CDR1 MNHEY and CDR2 SVGAGI. V was cut by 10 bases and J by 9 bases, with 22 bases left in between. The CDR3 is 14 residues long. Here the CDR3 DNA reads TGTGCCACCCGCGCCGGGTCCACCCTTCGGCCCCAGCATTTT. As protein: CATRAGSTLRPQHF.

The table lists this clone with a few counts. The J gene is TRBJ2-7, the V gene TRBV2; D is unresolved. V lost 0 bases to trimming and J lost 4 bases, with 7 bases between them. Germline V gene lookup returns CDR1 SNHLY and CDR2 FYNNEI. The CDR3 runs 13 residues. CDR3 amino acids: CASSEAILYEQYF. CDR3 in DNA: TGTGCCAGCAGTGAAGCCATCCTATACGAGCAGTACTTC.

Points on this clone: This specimen includes other DNA sequences encoding the same CDR3. The chain uses TRBV7-2 and TRBJ1-3, with TRBD1 as a possible D gene (5 bases). CDR1 SGHTA and CDR2 FQGNSA come from the germline V gene. Trimming left V 1 base short and J 4 bases short, with 14 bases between. CDR3 length: 16 amino acids. The CDR3 sequence: CASSLGGGSSGNTIYF. The CDR3 nucleotides read TGTGCCAGCAGCTTAGGTGGGGGTTCGTCGGGAAACACCATATATTTT.

This clone was picked up one time. This sequence joins TRBV10-1 and TRBJ2-2, with D perhaps given as TRBD1 or TRBD2 (5 bases each). CDR1 is WNHNN, CDR2 SYGVQD, per germline (reference sequence). The length of the CDR3 is 13 residues. V lost 9 bases and J 7 bases, leaving 15 bases between the germline ends. The CDR3 spells CASQGDINGELFF. The CDR3 DNA sequence: TGCGCCAGTCAGGGAGATATAAACGGGGAGCTGTTTTTT.

The chain is built from TRBV18 and TRBJ2-7, with 9 bases aligning to TRBD2. The J segment lost 3 bases and the V segment lost 3 bases, leaving 6 bases of the junction unmatched. The CDR3 covers 15 residues. The germline CDR1 and CDR2 sequences are KGHSH and LQKENI. DNA for the CDR3: TGTGCCAGCTCACCCCCGGCGGGAGGGGGCTACGAGCAGTACTTC. This translates into CASSPPAGGGYEQYF. The entire variable domain, with the rest obtained from reference TRBV18 and TRBJ2-7, is as follows: NAGVMQNPRHLVRRRGQEARLRCSPMKGHSHVYWYRQLPEEGLKFMVYLQKENIIDESGMPKERFSAEFPKEGPSILRIQQVVRGDSAAYFCASSPPAGGGYEQYFGPGTRLTVT.